The following is a TCR beta chain sequence with its context. Generated by immunoSEQ multiplex PCR, the TCRdb table keeps only in-frame clones and is missing some. In the table there are around 9,100 clones, around 74% of which are singletons. The record originates from a study of sequential checkpoint blockade in melanoma. Study at large: Randomization was 1:1 between first-line nivolumab→ipilimumab and ipilimumab→nivolumab.

This CDR3 is 15 amino acids long. The V gene lost 7 bases and the J gene lost 2 bases, with 17 bases spanning the gap. Germline V gives CDR1 WNHNN, CDR2 SYGVQD (reference sequence). Treatment noted: randomized to nivolumab then ipilimumab (arm A) or the reverse (arm B). DNA-damaging chemotherapy had not been given to any patient beforehand. Live CD3+CD8+ CD19− CD56− cells were sorted from PBMCs. V gene TRBV10-1 combines with J gene TRBJ2-5; weak D call: TRBD2 (6 bases). This TCR came from a human donor with melanoma. The material was CD8+ T cells sorted from blood (inferred from file names), obtained from a patient given nivolumab and ipilimumab in sequence. CDR3 sequence: CASTERGGPQETQYF. The CDR3 bases are TGCGCCAGCACCGAGAGGGGAGGCCCTCAAGAGACCCAGTACTTC.